This T cell receptor (beta chain) was observed in a study of cytomegalovirus exposure and HLA in healthy donors. In the case of this clone: Its antigen is still unknown.

V dropped 4 bases and J dropped 12; count of bases not matched to a gene: 7. CDR1 is GTSNPN, CDR2 SVGIG, per germline (reference sequence). The length of the CDR3 is 12 residues. Findings and limits, study-wide: Most sequenced TCRs were rare (though some public TCRs occurred in many donors). Overall, about 160 TCR beta chains were annotated as cytomegalovirus-associated. A few CMV-associated chains were confirmed in vitro to be specific for CMV antigens.

Clones were sequenced by immunoSEQ multiplex PCR, and TCRdb holds only the in-frame ones, with some missing. The sample includes about 130,000 clones, roughly 87% seen only once; the top ten take 1.1%. This chain uses TRBV30 with TRBJ2-1, with 9 bases matching TRBD2. The origin of this receptor is a young woman in good health and CMV-seronegative. The sequencing input was PBMCs. The CDR3 reads CAWNLAGLRQFF. In nucleotides, the CDR3 is TGTGCCTGGAATCTAGCGGGACTTCGGCAGTTCTTC.